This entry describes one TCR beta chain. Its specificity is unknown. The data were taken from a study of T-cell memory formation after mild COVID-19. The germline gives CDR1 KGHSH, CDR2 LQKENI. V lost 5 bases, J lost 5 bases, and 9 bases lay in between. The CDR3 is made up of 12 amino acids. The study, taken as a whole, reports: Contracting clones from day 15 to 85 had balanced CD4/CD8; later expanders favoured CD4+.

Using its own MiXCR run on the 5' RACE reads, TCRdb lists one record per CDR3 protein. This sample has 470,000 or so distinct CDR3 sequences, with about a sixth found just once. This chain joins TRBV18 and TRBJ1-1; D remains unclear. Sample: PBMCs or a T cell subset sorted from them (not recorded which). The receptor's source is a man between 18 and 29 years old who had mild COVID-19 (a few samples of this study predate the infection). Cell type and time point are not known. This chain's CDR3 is CASSDPRTEAFF. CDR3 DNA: TGTGCCAGCTCAGATCCTCGAACTGAAGCTTTCTTT.